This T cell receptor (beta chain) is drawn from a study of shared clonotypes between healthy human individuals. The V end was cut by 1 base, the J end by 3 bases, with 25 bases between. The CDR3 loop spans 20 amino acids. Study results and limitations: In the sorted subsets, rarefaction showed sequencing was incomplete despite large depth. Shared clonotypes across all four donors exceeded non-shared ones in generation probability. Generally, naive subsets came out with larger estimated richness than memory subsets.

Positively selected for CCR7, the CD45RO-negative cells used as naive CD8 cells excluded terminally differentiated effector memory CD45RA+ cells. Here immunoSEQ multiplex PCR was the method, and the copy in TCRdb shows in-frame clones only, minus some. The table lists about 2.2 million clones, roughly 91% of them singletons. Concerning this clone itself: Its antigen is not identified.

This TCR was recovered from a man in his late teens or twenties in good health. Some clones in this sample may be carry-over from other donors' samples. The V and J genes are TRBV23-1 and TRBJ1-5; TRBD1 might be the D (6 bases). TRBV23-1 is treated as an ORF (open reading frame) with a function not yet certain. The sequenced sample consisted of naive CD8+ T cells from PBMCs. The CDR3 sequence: CASSQLQGPTISRINQPQHF. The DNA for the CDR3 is TGCGCCAGCAGTCAATTACAGGGTCCAACCATATCTCGCATCAATCAGCCCCAGCATTTT.